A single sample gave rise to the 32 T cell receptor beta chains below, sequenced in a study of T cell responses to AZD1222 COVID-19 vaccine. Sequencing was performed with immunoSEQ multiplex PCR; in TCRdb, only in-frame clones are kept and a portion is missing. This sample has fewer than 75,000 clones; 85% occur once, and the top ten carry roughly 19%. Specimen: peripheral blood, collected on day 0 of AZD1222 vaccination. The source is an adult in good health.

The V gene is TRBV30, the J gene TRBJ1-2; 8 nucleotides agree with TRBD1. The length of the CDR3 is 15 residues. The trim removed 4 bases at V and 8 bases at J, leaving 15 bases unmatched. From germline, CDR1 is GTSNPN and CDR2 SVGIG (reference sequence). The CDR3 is CAWTRGGQGAWGYTF. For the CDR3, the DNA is TGTGCCTGGACCCGTGGCGGGCAGGGGGCATGGGGCTACACCTTC.

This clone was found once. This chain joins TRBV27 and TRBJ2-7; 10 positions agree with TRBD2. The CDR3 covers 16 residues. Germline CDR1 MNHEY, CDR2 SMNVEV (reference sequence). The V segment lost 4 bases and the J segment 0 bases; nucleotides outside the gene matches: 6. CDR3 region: CASSSYGLADSYEQYF. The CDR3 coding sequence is TGTGCCAGCAGTTCCTACGGACTAGCGGACTCCTACGAGCAGTACTTC.

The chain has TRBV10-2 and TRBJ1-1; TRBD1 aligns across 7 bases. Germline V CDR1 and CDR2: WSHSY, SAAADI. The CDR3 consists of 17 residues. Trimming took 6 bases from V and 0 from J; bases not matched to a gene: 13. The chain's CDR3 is CASRDMGQINMNTEAFF. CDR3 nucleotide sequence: TGCGCCAGCAGGGACATGGGACAGATCAATATGAACACTGAAGCTTTCTTT.

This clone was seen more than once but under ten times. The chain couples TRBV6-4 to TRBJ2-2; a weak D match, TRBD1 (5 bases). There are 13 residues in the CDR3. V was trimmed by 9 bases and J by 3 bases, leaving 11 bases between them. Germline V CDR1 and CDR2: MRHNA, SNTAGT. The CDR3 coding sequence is TGTGCCAGTTCCTCAGGGTACACCGGGGAGCTGTTTTTT. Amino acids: CASSSGYTGELFF.

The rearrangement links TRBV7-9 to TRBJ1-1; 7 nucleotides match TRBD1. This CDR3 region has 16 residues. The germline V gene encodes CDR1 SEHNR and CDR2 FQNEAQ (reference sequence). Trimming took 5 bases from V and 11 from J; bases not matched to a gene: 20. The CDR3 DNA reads TGTGCCAGCAGCGCAATCCTCGGACAGGTGAACCGTGTGGCTTTCTTT. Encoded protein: CASSAILGQVNRVAFF.

Written as DNA, the CDR3 is TGTGCCAGCAGCGCTGGCCTTACCTTGGGGTCCCTCCACTTT. Its protein is CASSAGLTLGSLHF. V gene TRBV5-8 combines with J gene TRBJ1-6, with D uncertain. The CDR3 is 14 amino acids. CDR1 and CDR2 (germline): SGHTS, YDEGEE. V lost 4 bases and J 14 bases, leaving 19 bases between the germline ends.

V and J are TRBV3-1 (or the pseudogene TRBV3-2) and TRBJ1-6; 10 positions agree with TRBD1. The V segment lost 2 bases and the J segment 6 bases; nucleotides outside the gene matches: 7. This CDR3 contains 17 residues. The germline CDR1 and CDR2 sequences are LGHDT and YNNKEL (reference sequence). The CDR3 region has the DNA TGTGCCAGCAGCCAAAGAGGCGGGACAGGGGTTAATTCACCCCTCCACTTT. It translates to CASSQRGGTGVNSPLHF.

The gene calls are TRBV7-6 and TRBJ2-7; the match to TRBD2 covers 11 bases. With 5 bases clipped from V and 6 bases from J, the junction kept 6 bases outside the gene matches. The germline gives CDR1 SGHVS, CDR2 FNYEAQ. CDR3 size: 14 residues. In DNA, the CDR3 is TGTGCCAGCAGCCTTAGCGGGGGGGCCCCCGAGCAGTACTTC. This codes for CASSLSGGAPEQYF.

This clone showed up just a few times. The CDR3 coding sequence is TGTGCCAGCAGCCAAAACCCGGGACAGACTAATGAAAAACTGTTTTTT. It translates to CASSQNPGQTNEKLFF. The rearrangement uses TRBV4-2 and TRBJ1-4, with 7 bases fitting TRBD1. The V gene end was trimmed by 2 bases and the J gene end by 2 bases; junction bases not matched to a gene: 5. The CDR3 spans 16 residues. Germline assignment: CDR1 LGHNA and CDR2 YNFKEQ.

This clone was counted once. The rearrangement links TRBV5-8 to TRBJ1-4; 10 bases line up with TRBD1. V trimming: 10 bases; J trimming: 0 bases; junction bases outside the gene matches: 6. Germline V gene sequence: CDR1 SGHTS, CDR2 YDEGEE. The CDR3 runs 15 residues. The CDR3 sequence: CAGGQGISTNEKLFF. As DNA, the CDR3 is TGTGCCGGGGGACAGGGGATTTCAACTAATGAAAAACTGTTTTTT. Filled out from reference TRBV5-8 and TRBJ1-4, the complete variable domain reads EAGVTQSPTHLIKTRGQQATLRCSPISGHTSVYWYQQALGLGLQFLLWYDEGEERNRGNFPPRFSGRQFPNYSSELNVNALELEDSALYLCAGGQGISTNEKLFFGSGTQLSVL.

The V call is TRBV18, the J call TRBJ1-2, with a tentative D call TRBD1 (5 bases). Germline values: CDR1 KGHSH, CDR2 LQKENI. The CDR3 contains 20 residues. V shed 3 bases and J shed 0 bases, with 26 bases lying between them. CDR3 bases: TGTGCCAGCTCACCCCAGGGCCCCGGGCAGGGAGTCTCTACTAACTATGGCTACACCTTC. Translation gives CASSPQGPGQGVSTNYGYTF.

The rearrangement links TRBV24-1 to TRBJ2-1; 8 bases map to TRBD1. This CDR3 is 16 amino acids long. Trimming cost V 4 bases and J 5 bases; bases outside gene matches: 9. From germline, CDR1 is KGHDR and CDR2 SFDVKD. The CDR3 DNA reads TGTGCCACCAGTGACACAACAGGGGGTTGGCACAATGAGCAGTTCTTC. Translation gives CATSDTTGGWHNEQFF.

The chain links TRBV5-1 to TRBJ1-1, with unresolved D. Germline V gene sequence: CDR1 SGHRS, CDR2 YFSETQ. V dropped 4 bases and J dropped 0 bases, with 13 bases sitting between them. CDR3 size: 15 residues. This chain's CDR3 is CASSPGQAVNTEAFF. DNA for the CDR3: TGCGCCAGCAGCCCTGGGCAGGCAGTGAACACTGAAGCTTTCTTT. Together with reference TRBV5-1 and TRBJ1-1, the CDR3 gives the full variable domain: KAGVTQTPRYLIKTRGQQVTLSCSPISGHRSVSWYQQTPGQGLQFLFEYFSETQRNKGNFPGRFSGRQFSNSRSEMNVSTLELGDSALYLCASSPGQAVNTEAFFGQGTRLTVV.

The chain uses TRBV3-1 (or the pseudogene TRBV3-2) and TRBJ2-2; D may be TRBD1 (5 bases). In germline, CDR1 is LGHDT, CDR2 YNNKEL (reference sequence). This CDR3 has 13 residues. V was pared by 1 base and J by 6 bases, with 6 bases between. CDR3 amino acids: CASSQVGPGELFF. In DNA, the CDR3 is TGTGCCAGCAGCCAAGTGGGGCCCGGGGAGCTGTTTTTT.

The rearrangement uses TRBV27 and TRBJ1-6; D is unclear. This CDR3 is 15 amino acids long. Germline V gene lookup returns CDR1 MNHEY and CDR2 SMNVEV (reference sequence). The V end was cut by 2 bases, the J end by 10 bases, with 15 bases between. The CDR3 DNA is TGTGCCAGCAGTTTAAGGGAGGGAATGCGATCACCCCTCCACTTT. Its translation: CASSLREGMRSPLHF.

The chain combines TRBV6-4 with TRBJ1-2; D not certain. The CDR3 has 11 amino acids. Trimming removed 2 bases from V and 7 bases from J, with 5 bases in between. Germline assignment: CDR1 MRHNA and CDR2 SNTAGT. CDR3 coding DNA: TGTGCCAGCAGTGACAGATTTGGCTACACCTTC. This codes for CASSDRFGYTF.

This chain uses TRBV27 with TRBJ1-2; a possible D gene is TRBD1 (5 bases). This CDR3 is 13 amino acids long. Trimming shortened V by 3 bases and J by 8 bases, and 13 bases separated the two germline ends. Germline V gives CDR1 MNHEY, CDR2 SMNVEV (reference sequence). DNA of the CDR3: TGTGCCAGCAGTTTTCGGGGACGTGGCGGCTACACCTTC. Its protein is CASSFRGRGGYTF.

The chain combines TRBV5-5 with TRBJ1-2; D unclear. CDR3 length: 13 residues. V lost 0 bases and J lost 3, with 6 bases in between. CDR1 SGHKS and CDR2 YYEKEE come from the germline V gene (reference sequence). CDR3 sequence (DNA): TGTGCCAGCAGCTTGGGTGCAGACTATGGCTACACCTTC. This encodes CASSLGADYGYTF.

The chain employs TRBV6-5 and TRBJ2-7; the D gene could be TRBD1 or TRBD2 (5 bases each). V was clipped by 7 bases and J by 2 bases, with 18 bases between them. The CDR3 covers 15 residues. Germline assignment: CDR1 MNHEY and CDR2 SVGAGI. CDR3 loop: CASNPGDGRPYEQYF. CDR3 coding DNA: TGTGCCAGCAATCCTGGGGACGGAAGACCCTACGAGCAGTACTTC.

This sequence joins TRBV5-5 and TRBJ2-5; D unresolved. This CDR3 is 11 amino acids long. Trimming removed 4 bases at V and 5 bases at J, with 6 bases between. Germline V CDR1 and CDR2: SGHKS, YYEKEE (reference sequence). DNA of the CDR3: TGTGCCAGCAGCGTTAGGGAGACCCAGTACTTC. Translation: CASSVRETQYF. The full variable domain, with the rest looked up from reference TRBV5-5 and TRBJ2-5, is DAGVTQSPTHLIKTRGQQVTLRCSPISGHKSVSWYQQVLGQGPQFIFQYYEKEERGRGNFPDRFSARQFPNYSSELNVNALLLGDSALYLCASSVRETQYFGPGTRLLVL.

The CDR3 spells CASSRGGQNTEAFF. The DNA for the CDR3 is TGCGCCAGCAGCCGGGGGGGTCAGAACACTGAAGCTTTCTTT. V is TRBV5-1 and J is TRBJ1-1; possible D gene TRBD1, 5 bases. Trimming took 4 bases from V and 1 from J, leaving 11 bases between them. The CDR3 runs 14 residues. The germline V gene encodes CDR1 SGHRS and CDR2 YFSETQ.

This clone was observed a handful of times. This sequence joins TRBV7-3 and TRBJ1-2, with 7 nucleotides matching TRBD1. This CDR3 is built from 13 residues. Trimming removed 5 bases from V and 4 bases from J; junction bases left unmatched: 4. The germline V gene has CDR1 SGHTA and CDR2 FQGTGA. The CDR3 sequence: CASSARTGYGYTF. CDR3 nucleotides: TGTGCCAGCAGCGCACGGACAGGCTATGGCTACACCTTC.

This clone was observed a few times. The CDR3 nucleotides read TGTGCCAGCAGTGACACGGGAGGGTGGAACACTGAAGCTTTCTTT. It yields the protein CASSDTGGWNTEAFF. This chain joins TRBV2 and TRBJ1-1; no definite D call. The V end was cut by 3 bases, the J end by 1 base, with 12 bases between. Germline V gene lookup returns CDR1 SNHLY and CDR2 FYNNEI. The CDR3 length is 15 residues.

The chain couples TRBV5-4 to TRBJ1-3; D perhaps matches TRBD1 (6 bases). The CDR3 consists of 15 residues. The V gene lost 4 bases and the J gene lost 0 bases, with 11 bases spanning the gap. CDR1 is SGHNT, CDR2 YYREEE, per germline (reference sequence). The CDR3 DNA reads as TGTGCCAGCAGCCGACAGGCGAGCTCTGGAAACACCATATATTTT. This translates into CASSRQASSGNTIYF.

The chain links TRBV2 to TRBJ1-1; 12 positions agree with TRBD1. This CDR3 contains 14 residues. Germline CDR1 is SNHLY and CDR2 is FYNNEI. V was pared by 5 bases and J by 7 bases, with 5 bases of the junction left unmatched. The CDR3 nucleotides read TGTGCCAGCAGTAGGGACAGGGGGCCCGGTGAAGCTTTCTTT. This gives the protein CASSRDRGPGEAFF.

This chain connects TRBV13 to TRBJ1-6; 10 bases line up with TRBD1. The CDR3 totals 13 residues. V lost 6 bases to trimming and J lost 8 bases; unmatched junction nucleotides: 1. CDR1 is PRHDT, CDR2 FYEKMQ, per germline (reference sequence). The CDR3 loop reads CASRGQGDSPLHF. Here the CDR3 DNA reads TGTGCCAGCAGAGGACAGGGGGATTCACCCCTCCACTTT.

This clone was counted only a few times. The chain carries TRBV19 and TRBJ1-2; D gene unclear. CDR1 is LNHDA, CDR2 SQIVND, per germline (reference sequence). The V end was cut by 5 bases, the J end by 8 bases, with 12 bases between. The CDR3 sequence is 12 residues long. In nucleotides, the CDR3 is TGTGCCAGTAGTCGCATCGGAGGGGGCTACACCTTC. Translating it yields CASSRIGGGYTF.

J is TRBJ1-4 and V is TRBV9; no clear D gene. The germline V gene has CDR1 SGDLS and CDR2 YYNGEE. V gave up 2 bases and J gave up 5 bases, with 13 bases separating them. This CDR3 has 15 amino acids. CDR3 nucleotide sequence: TGTGCCAGCAGCGTCCATCAGGCTTCAAATGAAAAACTGTTTTTT. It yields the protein CASSVHQASNEKLFF.

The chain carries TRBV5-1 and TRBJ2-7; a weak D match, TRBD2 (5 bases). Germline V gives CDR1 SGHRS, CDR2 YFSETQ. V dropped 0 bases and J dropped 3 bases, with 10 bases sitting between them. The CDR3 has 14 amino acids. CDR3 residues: CASSLERRGYEQYF. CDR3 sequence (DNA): TGCGCCAGCAGCTTGGAGCGACGGGGCTACGAGCAGTACTTC. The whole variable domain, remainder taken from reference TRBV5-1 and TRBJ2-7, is KAGVTQTPRYLIKTRGQQVTLSCSPISGHRSVSWYQQTPGQGLQFLFEYFSETQRNKGNFPGRFSGRQFSNSRSEMNVSTLELGDSALYLCASSLERRGYEQYFGPGTRLTVT.

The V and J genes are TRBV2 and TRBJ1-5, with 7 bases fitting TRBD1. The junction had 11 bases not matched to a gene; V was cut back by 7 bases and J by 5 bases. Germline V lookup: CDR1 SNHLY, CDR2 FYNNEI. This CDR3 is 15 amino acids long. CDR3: CASNPAGQIYQPQHF. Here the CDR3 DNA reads TGTGCCAGCAACCCCGCGGGACAGATATATCAGCCCCAGCATTTT.

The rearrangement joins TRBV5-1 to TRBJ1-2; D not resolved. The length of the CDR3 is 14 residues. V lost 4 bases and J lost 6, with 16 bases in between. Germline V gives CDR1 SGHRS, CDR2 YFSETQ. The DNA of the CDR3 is TGCGCCAGCAGCCCTACACCCGGATCCGATGGCTACACCTTC. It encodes CASSPTPGSDGYTF. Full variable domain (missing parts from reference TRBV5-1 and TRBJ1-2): KAGVTQTPRYLIKTRGQQVTLSCSPISGHRSVSWYQQTPGQGLQFLFEYFSETQRNKGNFPGRFSGRQFSNSRSEMNVSTLELGDSALYLCASSPTPGSDGYTFGSGTRLTVV.

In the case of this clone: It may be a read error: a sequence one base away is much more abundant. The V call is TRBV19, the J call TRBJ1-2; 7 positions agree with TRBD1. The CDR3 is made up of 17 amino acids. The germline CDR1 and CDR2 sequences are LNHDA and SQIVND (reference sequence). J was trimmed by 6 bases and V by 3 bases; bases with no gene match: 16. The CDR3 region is CASSMPQTGTDFDGYTF. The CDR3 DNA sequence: TGTGCCAGTAGTATGCCACAAACCGGGACAGATTTTGATGGCTACACCTTC.